The T cell receptor (beta chain) described here comes from a study of sequential checkpoint blockade in melanoma (dated by TCRdb to the late 2010s). For the study in its entirety: In a 1:1 randomization, patients received either first-line nivolumab then ipilimumab (arm A) or ipilimumab then nivolumab (arm B). Maintenance nivolumab came after each of the two trial sequences. Overall results and qualifications from the work: Larger, independent patient cohorts are needed to validate the response-prediction model that combines TCR metrics and mutation burden.

The immunoSEQ Assay was used to immunosequence TCRbeta CDR3 regions from genomic DNA. Prior to high-throughput sequencing, genomic DNA was amplified by bias-controlled multiplex PCR. The study's processing was this. To quantify the absolute abundance of each unique TCRbeta CDR3 region, the sequences were collapsed and filtered. Clonality, defined as 1 minus Pielou's evenness, was calculated using only productive rearrangements. Clones with significantly greater frequencies in on-treatment versus baseline samples were identified using a previously published method. The table comes from immuneACCESS by way of TCRdb, which keeps in-frame sequences with V and J called. Part of the clones is missing from these tables; in studies checked, under half for an unresolved V gene and the rest for unknown reasons. V and J calls and clone size are copied from that table; D and trimming were computed from the DNA. The sample includes nearly 8,500 clones, with roughly nine tenths observed a single time. The ten top clones hold roughly 15% of the sample.

In the germline V gene (reference sequence), CDR1 corresponds to GTSNPN and CDR2 to SVGIG. V and J are trimmed by 4 bases and 2 bases, and the gene matches miss 5 bases of the junction. From cysteine to phenylalanine, the CDR3 is 14 amino acids long. The read is trimmed to its CDR3 DNA, 42 bases read in frame from base 1. As for this clone: Its antigen remains undetermined. Base qualities are not provided; no much larger clone lies one nucleotide away.

Explained via the paper, the treatment or condition label denotes: randomized to nivolumab then ipilimumab (arm A) or the reverse (arm B). Prior DNA-damaging chemotherapy had not been received by any trial patient. Thawed PBMCs were sorted on a FACS Aria II flow cytometer to isolate live CD3+CD8+ cells negative for CD19 and CD56. The samples were obtained from melanoma patients enrolled in CheckMate 064, an open-label, randomized phase II trial testing sequential checkpoint blockade. Leukapheresis was used to collect peripheral blood mononuclear cells, which were then purified with Ficoll-Paque and frozen in human serum with about 10% DMSO. Immediately after sorting, the purity of the sorted blood CD3+CD8+ cells was confirmed to be >98%, and DNA was then extracted.

Material: CD8+ T cells sorted from blood (inferred from file names), obtained from a patient given nivolumab and ipilimumab in sequence. This receptor was taken from a human donor with melanoma. The sequence joins TRBV30 to TRBJ1-5; 7 middle bases align to TRBD1. The nucleotides are TGTGCCTGGACGACAGGGTCTGGCAATCAGCCCCAGCATTTT. Protein translation: CAWTTGSGNQPQHF.